This T cell receptor beta chain was observed in a study of T cells in Graves' hyperthyroidism and ophthalmopathy. This clonotype was observed many times. The V gene's germline CDR1 is MGHDK and CDR2 SYGVNS. The CDR3 has 15 amino acids. Trimming pared 3 bases from V and 8 bases from J, leaving 16 bases between. Each diagnosis drew on symptoms, thyroxine, TRAb, thyroid ultrasound and orbital computed tomography findings. It was RNA transcripts that yielded the amplified TCR beta CDR3 regions. The study used the HTBI primer set for a first-round RT-PCR of the TCR CDR3. TCRdb re-derived calls from the multiplex PCR reads in MiXCR, one entry per CDR3 protein. The sample lists around 620,000 distinct CDR3 sequences, about 43% occurring once.

Sequenced sample: peripheral blood or thyroid tissue (not recorded which). The receptor comes from an adult woman with Graves' disease, either hyperthyroidism or ophthalmopathy (not recorded which). The gene calls are TRBV25-1 and TRBJ2-2; TRBD1 is a possible D gene (5 bases). CDR3 protein: CASSDGQGWLGELFF. The CDR3 nucleotides read TGTGCCAGCAGTGACGGGCAGGGCTGGTTGGGGGAGCTGTTTTTT.